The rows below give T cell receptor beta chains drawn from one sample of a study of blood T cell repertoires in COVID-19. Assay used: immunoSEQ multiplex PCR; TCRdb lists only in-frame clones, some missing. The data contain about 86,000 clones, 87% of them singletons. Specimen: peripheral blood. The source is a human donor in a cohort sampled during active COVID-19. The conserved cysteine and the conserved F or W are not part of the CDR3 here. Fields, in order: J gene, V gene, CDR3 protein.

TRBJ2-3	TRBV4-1	ASSQPGQLTDTQY
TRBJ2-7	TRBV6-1	ASSEGHASGRYEQY
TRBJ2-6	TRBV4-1	ASSQYGGEGEVSGANVLT
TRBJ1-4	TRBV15	ATSRDAGATNEKLF
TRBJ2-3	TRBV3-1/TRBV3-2	ASSQTTGRSSTDTQY
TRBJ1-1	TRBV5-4	ASRQGANTEAF
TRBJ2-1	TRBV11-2	ASSFTGNYNEQF
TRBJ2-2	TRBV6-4	ASSLTSNTGELF
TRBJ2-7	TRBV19	ASSTGQGANEQY
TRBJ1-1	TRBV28	ACGTPSAGEAF
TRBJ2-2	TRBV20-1	SASDPRQGNTGELF
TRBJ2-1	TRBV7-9	ASTWTSRVDEQF
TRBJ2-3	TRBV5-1	ASSLEGLLTDTQY
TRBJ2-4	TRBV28	ASSSGVAKNIQY
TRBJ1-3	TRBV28	ASSSRDSGNTIY
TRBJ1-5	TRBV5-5	ASSSGGGQGLQPQH
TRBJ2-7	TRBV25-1	ASSANLGQLYEQY
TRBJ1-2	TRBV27	ASSLGYRRGQEDGYT
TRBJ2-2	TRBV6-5	ASSYRQVTGELF
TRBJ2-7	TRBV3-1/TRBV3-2	ASSQSGEQY
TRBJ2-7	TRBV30	AWSVLGTYEQY
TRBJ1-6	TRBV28	ASRFQRQGVSPLH
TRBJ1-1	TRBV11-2	ASSSRGGNTEAF
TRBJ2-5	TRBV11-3	ASSYPGETQY
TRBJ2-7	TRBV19	ASKASGSSYEQY
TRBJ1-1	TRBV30	AGGGNPNTEAF
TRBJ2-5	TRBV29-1	SVGTEETQY
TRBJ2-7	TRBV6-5	ASSPREGLIHEQY
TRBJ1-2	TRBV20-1	SASSGGARVLGGYT
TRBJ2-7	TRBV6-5	ASSSETYEQY
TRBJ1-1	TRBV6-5	ASRSPGGGAF
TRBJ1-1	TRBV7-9	ASSLPTDREGEAF
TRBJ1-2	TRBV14	ASSKPGQGDFNYGYT
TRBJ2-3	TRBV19	ASSIETASTDTQY
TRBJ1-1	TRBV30	AWSVPYDRGNTEAF
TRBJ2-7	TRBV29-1	SASGGYEQY
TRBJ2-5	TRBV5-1	ASSLAVGTGGGQETQY
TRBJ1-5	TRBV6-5	ASGQVSNQPQH
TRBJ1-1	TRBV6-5	ASGLLNTEAF
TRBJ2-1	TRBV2	ASSDEALSYNEQF
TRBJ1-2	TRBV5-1	ASSLGQGNYGYT
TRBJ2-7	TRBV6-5	ASLPGQGYIYEQY
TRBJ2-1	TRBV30	AWSVGRGKGQF